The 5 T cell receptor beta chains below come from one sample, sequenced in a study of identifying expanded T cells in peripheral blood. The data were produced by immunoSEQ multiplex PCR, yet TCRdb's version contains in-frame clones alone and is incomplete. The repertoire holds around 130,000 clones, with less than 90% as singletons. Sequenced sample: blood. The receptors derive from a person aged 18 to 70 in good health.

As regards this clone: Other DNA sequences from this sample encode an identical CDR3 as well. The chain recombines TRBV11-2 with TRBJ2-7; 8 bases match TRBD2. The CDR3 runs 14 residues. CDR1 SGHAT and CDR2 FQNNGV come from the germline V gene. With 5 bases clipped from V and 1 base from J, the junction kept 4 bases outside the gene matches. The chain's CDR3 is CASSPGGSSYEQYF. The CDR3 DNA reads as TGTGCCAGCAGCCCGGGGGGGTCTTCCTACGAGCAGTACTTC.

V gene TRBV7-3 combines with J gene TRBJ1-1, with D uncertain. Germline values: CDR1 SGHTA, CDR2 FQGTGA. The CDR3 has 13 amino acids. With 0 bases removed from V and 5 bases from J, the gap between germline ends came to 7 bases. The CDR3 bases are TGTGCCAGCAGCTTAACCCCCGGGACTGAAGCTTTCTTT. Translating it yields CASSLTPGTEAFF.

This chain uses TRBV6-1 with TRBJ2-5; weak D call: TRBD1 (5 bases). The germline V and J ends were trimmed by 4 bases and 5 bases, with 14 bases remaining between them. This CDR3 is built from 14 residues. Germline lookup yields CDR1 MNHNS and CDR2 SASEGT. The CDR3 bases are TGTGCCAGCAGTGTAGGGGTGGGTGGGGAGACCCAGTACTTC. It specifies CASSVGVGGETQYF.

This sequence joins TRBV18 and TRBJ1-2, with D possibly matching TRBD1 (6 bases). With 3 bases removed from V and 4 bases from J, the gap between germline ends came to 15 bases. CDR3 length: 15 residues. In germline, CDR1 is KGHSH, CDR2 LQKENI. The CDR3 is CASSPRDNTGYGYTF. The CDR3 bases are TGTGCCAGCTCACCCCGGGACAACACCGGCTATGGCTACACCTTC.

Written as DNA, the CDR3 is TGCGCCAGCAGCTTGGGACTAGCGGGAGCTTCCTACGAGCAGTACTTC. It translates to CASSLGLAGASYEQYF. The chain has TRBV5-1 and TRBJ2-7; 12 nucleotides align to TRBD2. Unmatched junction bases numbered 2, after V lost 0 bases and J lost 1 base. This CDR3 contains 16 residues. The germline CDR1 and CDR2 sequences are SGHRS and YFSETQ.